The 22 T cell receptor beta chains listed next were all sequenced from one sample in a study of cytomegalovirus exposure and HLA in healthy donors. 13 Jbeta primers and 60 Vbeta primers were used for the PCR. Clones were sequenced by immunoSEQ multiplex PCR, and TCRdb holds only the in-frame ones, with some missing. Counted here are around 150,000 clones, about 80% occurring once; the ten biggest clones make up around 4.9%. The sample was PBMCs. These receptor sequences come from a male donor in good health and CMV-seronegative.

This clone has a single count. The rearrangement links TRBV7-6 to TRBJ2-7; maybe TRBD1 (5 bases). V was shortened by 2 bases and J by 2 bases, with 16 bases between the two germline ends. CDR1 and CDR2 (germline): SGHVS, FNYEAQ. The CDR3 spans 16 residues. The CDR3 sequence is CASSLSAVDSTYEQYF. In DNA form, the CDR3 reads TGTGCCAGCAGCTTATCCGCGGTCGACAGCACCTACGAGCAGTACTTC.

This chain uses TRBV18 with TRBJ2-5; the match to TRBD2 covers 13 bases. After removal of 5 bases from V and 5 bases from J, the junction contained 11 bases not matched to a gene. Germline values: CDR1 KGHSH, CDR2 LQKENI. The CDR3 length is 17 residues. Written as DNA, the CDR3 is TGTGCCAGCTCAGCCTGGACTAGCGGGGGCCAAGGGGAGACCCAGTACTTC. Translating gives CASSAWTSGGQGETQYF.

The genes are TRBV6-5 and TRBJ1-1; TRBD1 matches at 8 bases. Germline CDR1 MNHEY, CDR2 SVGAGI. V shed 7 bases and J 1 base; nucleotides not matched to a gene: 5. This CDR3 has 14 amino acids. The CDR3 nucleotides are TGTGCCAGCACCCCGACAGGGGAGAACACTGAAGCTTTCTTT. Amino acids: CASTPTGENTEAFF.

V gene TRBV4-1 combines with J gene TRBJ2-7; 8 bases match TRBD2. The CDR3 length is 16 residues. V lost 0 bases and J lost 4; bases outside the gene matches: 8. Germline V gene sequence: CDR1 MGHRA, CDR2 YSYEKL. The CDR3 DNA sequence: TGCGCCAGCAGCCAAGATCCCCTAGCGGGCCTTTACGAGCAGTACTTC. It is translated as CASSQDPLAGLYEQYF.

In its sample, this clone was seen once. The V and J genes are TRBV5-4 and TRBJ2-1; the D gene is possibly TRBD2 (5 bases). The CDR3 is 12 residues long. Germline-derived CDR1 and CDR2 are SGHNT and YYREEE (reference sequence). V gave up 8 bases and J gave up 13 bases, with 19 bases separating them. CDR3 sequence reads: CASVDPYREQFF. CDR3 DNA: TGTGCCAGTGTTGACCCCTACCGGGAACAGTTCTTC.

This chain joins TRBV2 and TRBJ1-6, with D tentatively TRBD1 (5 bases). The CDR3 totals 13 residues. The V gene lost 7 bases and the J gene lost 7 bases, with 11 bases spanning the gap. The V gene's germline CDR1 is SNHLY and CDR2 FYNNEI. This CDR3 is CASIPGKNSPLHF. CDR3 sequence (DNA): TGTGCCAGCATCCCAGGGAAGAATTCACCCCTCCACTTT.

In its sample, this clone was seen once. The rearrangement joins TRBV18 to TRBJ2-6, with D unresolved. Germline V CDR1 and CDR2: KGHSH, LQKENI. The CDR3 has 17 amino acids. V was trimmed by 2 bases and J by 0 bases, leaving 11 bases between them. The CDR3 DNA is TGTGCCAGCTCACCAAATGGGCCAAGCTCTGGGGCCAACGTCCTGACTTTC. Its protein product is CASSPNGPSSGANVLTF.

J is TRBJ1-2 and V is TRBV28; D unresolved. Germline V CDR1 and CDR2: MDHEN, SYDVKM. The CDR3 runs 12 residues. Trimming pared 9 bases from V and 5 bases from J, leaving 13 bases between. CDR3 bases: TGTGCCAGTTGCCGGGAGCTTTATGGCTACACCTTC. Amino acid sequence: CASCRELYGYTF.

The chain uses TRBV11-2 and TRBJ2-7; 8 positions agree with TRBD1. V shed 0 bases, J shed 11 bases, and the junction held 9 bases outside the gene matches. This CDR3 has 14 residues. CDR1 and CDR2 (germline): SGHAT, FQNNGV. The CDR3 DNA follows: TGTGCCAGCAGCTTAGATTGGATCCAGGGGGCGAAGTACTTC. Amino acids: CASSLDWIQGAKYF.

The rearrangement links TRBV18 to TRBJ2-7, with 7 bases matching TRBD1. Trimming took 1 base from V and 1 from J; bases not matched to a gene: 4. This CDR3 has 15 residues. Germline V gene data show CDR1 as KGHSH and CDR2 as LQKENI. CDR3 in DNA: TGTGCCAGCTCACCACAGGGACAGCGATCCTACGAGCAGTACTTC. This translates into CASSPQGQRSYEQYF.

CDR3 protein: CASSQRQGANYGYTF. The CDR3 bases are TGTGCCAGCTCACAACGACAGGGGGCTAACTATGGCTACACCTTC. The chain recombines TRBV18 with TRBJ1-2, with 9 bases identical to TRBD1. The CDR3 runs to 15 residues. CDR1 is KGHSH and CDR2 is LQKENI in the germline V gene. Losses at the gene ends were 4 bases for V and 0 bases for J; bases not matched to a gene: 3. Looking up the rest from reference TRBV18 and TRBJ1-2 gives the full variable domain: NAGVMQNPRHLVRRRGQEARLRCSPMKGHSHVYWYRQLPEEGLKFMVYLQKENIIDESGMPKERFSAEFPKEGPSILRIQQVVRGDSAAYFCASSQRQGANYGYTFGSGTRLTVV.

V and J are TRBV18 and TRBJ2-5; D is perhaps TRBD2 (6 bases). The CDR3 is 16 amino acids. Germline CDR1 KGHSH, CDR2 LQKENI. Trimming took 3 bases from V and 3 from J, leaving 17 bases between them. The CDR3 DNA reads TGTGCCAGCTCACCGACCGGGACGGGCGGGGAAGAGACCCAGTACTTC. It translates to CASSPTGTGGEETQYF.

The chain has TRBV6-1 and TRBJ2-2, with D uncertain. Trimming took 7 bases from V and 8 from J, leaving 8 bases between them. The CDR3 spans 11 residues. CDR1 and CDR2 from the germline V gene are MNHNS and SASEGT. In nucleotides, the CDR3 is TGTGCCAGCAAACCCGGGGGGGAGCTGTTTTTT. Amino acids: CASKPGGELFF.

This chain joins TRBV27 and TRBJ2-7; weak D call: TRBD2 (6 bases). V lost 2 bases, J lost 3 bases, and 8 bases lay in between. The germline gives CDR1 MNHEY, CDR2 SMNVEV (reference sequence). The CDR3 has 13 amino acids. CDR3 sequence: CASSLTGDYEQYF. The DNA of the CDR3 is TGTGCCAGCAGTTTAACGGGAGACTACGAGCAGTACTTC.

The chain combines TRBV9 with TRBJ1-6; tentatively, D is TRBD1 (6 bases). The germline gives CDR1 SGDLS, CDR2 YYNGEE. V lost 3 bases, J lost 3 bases, and 13 bases lay in between. The CDR3 length is 16 residues. The DNA for the CDR3 is TGTGCCAGCAGCGATATGGACAGTATCTATAATTCACCCCTCCACTTT. Protein: CASSDMDSIYNSPLHF.

The chain recombines TRBV7-6 with TRBJ2-7, with 9 bases identical to TRBD1. The germline gives CDR1 SGHVS, CDR2 FNYEAQ. With 3 bases clipped from V and 3 bases from J, the junction kept 3 bases outside the gene matches. This CDR3 has 14 residues. CDR3 residues: CASSFSDRGYEQYF. As DNA, the CDR3 is TGTGCCAGCAGCTTCTCGGACAGGGGCTACGAGCAGTACTTC.

The chain employs TRBV6-1 and TRBJ2-7; 12 bases agree with TRBD1. This CDR3 has 15 amino acids. Losses at the gene ends were 10 bases for V and 4 bases for J; bases not matched to a gene: 11. Per the germline V gene, CDR1 is MNHNS and CDR2 is SASEGT. The DNA of the CDR3 is TGTGCCACCCTGTCGCTGGGACAGGGGGCGTACGAGCAGTACTTC. Translation: CATLSLGQGAYEQYF.

CDR3 protein: CASSRDRNTEAFF. CDR3 nucleotide sequence: TGCGCCAGCAGCCGGGACAGGAACACTGAAGCTTTCTTT. The chain joins TRBV5-1 to TRBJ1-1, with 7 bases that match TRBD1. The V and J ends lost 4 bases and 1 base, in that order; junction bases with no gene match: 1. This CDR3 spans 13 amino acids. Germline CDR1 and CDR2: SGHRS and YFSETQ.

The chain recombines TRBV15 with TRBJ1-1; D gene uncertain. The CDR3 is 13 amino acids. Per germline, CDR1 LNHNV and CDR2 YYDKDF (reference sequence). V gave up 0 bases and J gave up 6 bases, with 8 bases separating them. DNA for the CDR3: TGTGCCACCAGCAGAGAAAACGGGGCTGAAGCTTTCTTT. This translates into CATSRENGAEAFF.

This clone showed up just once. The V and J genes are TRBV7-9 and TRBJ2-2; 8 bases agree with TRBD1. This CDR3 comprises 15 residues. V lost 6 bases to trimming and J lost 6 bases; unmatched junction nucleotides: 9. Germline V gene data show CDR1 as SEHNR and CDR2 as FQNEAQ (reference sequence). CDR3 sequence: CASSPRQGRAGELFF. The CDR3 DNA is TGTGCCAGCAGTCCCAGACAGGGGCGGGCCGGGGAGCTGTTTTTT. Variable domain in full (rest from reference TRBV7-9 and TRBJ2-2): DTGVSQNPRHKITKRGQNVTFRCDPISEHNRLYWYRQTLGQGPEFLTYFQNEAQLEKSRLLSDRFSAERPKGSFSTLEIQRTEQGDSAMYLCASSPRQGRAGELFFGEGSRLTVL.

The chain is built from TRBV30 and TRBJ2-1; D is uncertain. V was trimmed by 5 bases and J by 4 bases, leaving 6 bases between them. The CDR3 spans 11 residues. CDR1 is GTSNPN and CDR2 is SVGIG in the germline V gene (reference sequence). This CDR3 is CAWADYNEQFF. The CDR3 region has the DNA TGTGCCTGGGCGGATTACAATGAGCAGTTCTTC.

The genes are TRBV4-1 and TRBJ1-2; the D gene is possibly TRBD1 (5 bases). The germline V gene encodes CDR1 MGHRA and CDR2 YSYEKL. V lost 7 bases, J lost 6 bases, and 24 bases lay in between. The CDR3 has 16 residues. The DNA of the CDR3 is TGCGCCAGCACTAAACACGTCGCCAGGGTAGAGGATGGCTACACCTTC. It specifies CASTKHVARVEDGYTF.